This T cell receptor (beta chain) was found in a study of cytomegalovirus exposure and HLA in healthy donors. With 60 Vbeta and 13 Jbeta primers, the PCR was carried out. This table comes from immunoSEQ multiplex PCR, and its TCRdb copy is limited to in-frame clones, with some not included. This table holds 110,000 to 150,000 clones, 80% to 90% found once. The germline V and J ends were trimmed by 2 bases and 1 base, with 8 bases remaining between them. The germline CDR1 and CDR2 sequences are MDHEN and SYDVKM. The CDR3 length is 14 residues. The sequence was obtained from a boy aged 2 to 10 in good health and CMV-seronegative. The V and J genes are TRBV28 and TRBJ2-5; D might be TRBD2 (5 bases). Sequencing was done on a sample of PBMCs. CDR3 loop: CASSLMRVQETQYF. In DNA form, the CDR3 reads TGTGCCAGCAGTTTAATGAGGGTCCAAGAGACCCAGTACTTC.